These 23 T cell receptor beta chains came from one sample sequenced in a study of blood T cells in healthy people across ages. A second PCR of about 7 to 12 cycles used a sample-barcoded 5' primer and a J-beta primer mix. TCRdb analysed the 5' RACE reads with MiXCR anew, one entry per CDR3 protein. The sample carries about 630,000 distinct CDR3 sequences, around 20% recorded once. The sample taken for sequencing was blood. Source of these receptors: a man aged 70 or older in good health.

The J gene is TRBJ2-3, the V gene TRBV24-1, with D perhaps TRBD1 (6 bases). The V gene lost 5 bases and the J gene lost 6 bases, with 23 bases spanning the gap. The CDR3 extends over 17 amino acids. Germline lookup yields CDR1 KGHDR and CDR2 SFDVKD. Written as DNA, the CDR3 is TGTGCCACCAGTGGACCTATACCCGACAGGCCCCGTGATACGCAGTATTTT. Translated: CATSGPIPDRPRDTQYF.

Only a few counts were recorded for this clonotype. The J gene is TRBJ2-1, the V gene TRBV9, with a tentative D call TRBD2 (5 bases). The CDR3 is made up of 16 amino acids. V gave up 0 bases and J gave up 4 bases, with 14 bases separating them. Germline CDR1 is SGDLS and CDR2 is YYNGEE. The CDR3, as DNA: TGTGCCAGCAGCGTAGAATCGGGGATGGGGTACAATGAGCAGTTCTTC. Translating it yields CASSVESGMGYNEQFF.

CDR3 amino acids: CASSLVSGLADSGQYF. In DNA form, the CDR3 reads TGTGCCAGCAGCTTAGTTTCGGGACTAGCGGACTCCGGGCAGTACTTC. V gene TRBV7-6 combines with J gene TRBJ2-7, with TRBD2 identical over 11 bases. Trimming took 1 base from V and 9 from J; bases not matched to a gene: 11. Germline values: CDR1 SGHVS, CDR2 FNYEAQ. There are 16 residues in the CDR3.

This clonotype was seen a few times. This chain links TRBV20-1 with TRBJ2-2; the D gene is possibly TRBD2 (5 bases). Trimming shortened V by 3 bases and J by 2 bases, and 10 bases separated the two germline ends. Germline V gene data show CDR1 as DFQATT and CDR2 as SNEGSKA (reference sequence). The CDR3 totals 14 residues. The CDR3 bases are TGCAGTGCTAGGGGGAGCCATAACACCGGGGAGCTGTTTTTT. This sequence encodes CSARGSHNTGELFF.

The chain employs TRBV7-3 and TRBJ2-7, with D unresolved. Trimming took 5 bases from V and 4 from J, leaving 18 bases between them. The CDR3 loop spans 15 amino acids. Germline CDR1 is SGHTA and CDR2 is FQGTGA. CDR3 residues: CASSPPLWVFYEQYF. The CDR3, as DNA: TGTGCCAGCAGCCCCCCTCTGTGGGTATTTTACGAGCAGTACTTC.

Note on this clonotype: The conserved phenylalanine or tryptophan is not found at the CDR3 terminus, so this likely reflects a read error. The chain employs TRBV6-1 and TRBJ1-1; no firm D call. This CDR3 region has 13 residues. V dropped 7 bases and J dropped 0 bases, with 9 bases sitting between them. Per the germline V gene, CDR1 is MNHNS and CDR2 is SASEGT. DNA of the CDR3: TGTGCCAGCACCGACACCATGAACACTGAAGCTTTCCTT. This translates into CASTDTMNTEAFL.

The chain has TRBV28 and TRBJ2-5, with a weak D call TRBD2 (6 bases). The V end was cut by 2 bases, the J end by 6 bases, with 16 bases between. The CDR3 is 15 residues long. CDR1 and CDR2 from the germline V gene are MDHEN and SYDVKM. DNA of the CDR3: TGTGCCAGCAGTTTAACCGGGGGAGAAAAGAAGACCCAGTACTTC. Translation: CASSLTGGEKKTQYF.

This clonotype was counted between two and nine times. V gene TRBV3-1 combines with J gene TRBJ2-3; 7 nucleotides match TRBD1. There are 16 residues in the CDR3. The J segment lost 5 bases and the V segment lost 4 bases, leaving 12 bases of the junction unmatched. Germline CDR1 LGHDT, CDR2 YNNKEL (reference sequence). CDR3 sequence: CASSRDTGVAEDTQYF. The CDR3 DNA sequence: TGTGCCAGCAGCCGAGACACAGGGGTAGCAGAAGATACGCAGTATTTT.

V gene TRBV18 combines with J gene TRBJ1-1; D ambiguous. There are 16 residues in the CDR3. Germline V gene lookup returns CDR1 KGHSH and CDR2 LQKENI. V lost 4 bases, J lost 5 bases, and 20 bases lay in between. Here the CDR3 reads CASSQNPRTSGTEAFF. The CDR3 DNA is TGTGCCAGCTCACAAAACCCCAGGACCTCGGGGACTGAAGCTTTCTTT.

This clonotype was seen a handful of times. The chain combines TRBV20-1 with TRBJ2-5; D ambiguous. The end of the DNA aligns better with TRBJ2-7, so the J call may be wrong. Germline V CDR1 and CDR2: DFQATT, SNEGSKA (reference sequence). The CDR3 contains 14 residues. The CDR3 spells CSAREQSRNYEQYF. CDR3 nucleotides: TGCAGTGCTAGAGAGCAATCCAGGAACTACGAGCAGTACTTC.

About this clonotype itself: One base away lies a much larger clone, so this may be a sequencing read error. J is TRBJ2-5 and V is TRBV10-3; no clear D gene. The J call is uncertain, as TRBJ2-7 better fits the DNA end. This CDR3 spans 14 amino acids. Germline V gives CDR1 ENHRY, CDR2 SYGVKD. The CDR3 loop reads CAISGSSLSYEQYF. CDR3 sequence (DNA): TGTGCCATCAGTGGGTCGAGTCTCTCCTACGAGCAGTACTTC.

In its sample, this clonotype was seen a few times. The DNA of the CDR3 is TGTGCCATCAGTGACGGCCAAGAGACCCAGTACTTC. This codes for CAISDGQETQYF. This sequence joins TRBV10-3 and TRBJ2-5; D remains ambiguous. The CDR3 sequence is 12 residues long. Looked up from germline, CDR1 is ENHRY and CDR2 is SYGVKD. Trimming removed 3 bases from V and 1 base from J, with 3 bases in between.

This clonotype was seen only a few times. CDR3 in DNA: TGTGCCAGCAGCTTAGCGGCGGGACCCTACGAGCAGTACTTC. This encodes CASSLAAGPYEQYF. V gene TRBV7-2 combines with J gene TRBJ2-7; a weak D match, TRBD2 (6 bases). Deletions cut 0 bases from V and 2 bases from J, with 8 bases between. The CDR3 is made up of 14 amino acids. CDR1 is SGHTA and CDR2 is FQGNSA in the germline V gene. Combining the CDR3 with reference TRBV7-2 and TRBJ2-7 gives the whole variable domain GAGVSQSPSNKVTEKGKDVELRCDPISGHTALYWYRQSLGQGLEFLIYFQGNSAPDKSGLPSDRFSAERTGGSVSTLTIQRTQQEDSAVYLCASSLAAGPYEQYFGPGTRLTVT.

The chain carries TRBV28 and TRBJ1-2; TRBD1 might be the D (6 bases). CDR3 length equals 12 residues. Trimming pared 8 bases from V and 5 bases from J, leaving 12 bases between. CDR1 is MDHEN and CDR2 is SYDVKM in the germline V gene. Here the CDR3 DNA reads TGTGCCAGCTGGGGGGCGGGATATGGCTACACCTTC. Translation gives CASWGAGYGYTF.

This clonotype has just a few counts. This chain joins TRBV15 and TRBJ2-3; 15 nucleotides agree with TRBD2. The length of the CDR3 is 18 residues. Germline CDR1 is LNHNV and CDR2 is YYDKDF (reference sequence). V was pared by 0 bases and J by 6 bases, with 7 bases of the junction left unmatched. CDR3 coding DNA: TGTGCCACCAGCAGAGACCCCGGGACTAGCGGGAGGATGGATACGCAGTATTTT. This sequence encodes CATSRDPGTSGRMDTQYF.

The chain employs TRBV6-1 and TRBJ1-5; 7 nucleotides agree with TRBD1. V gave up 4 bases and J gave up 2 bases; unmatched junction bases: 11. This CDR3 spans 17 amino acids. Germline CDR1 reads MNHNS; CDR2 reads SASEGT. CDR3 nucleotide sequence: TGTGCCAGCAGTGCAAGAGGGGCAGGGGGAGGCAATCAGCCCCAGCATTTT. Its protein product is CASSARGAGGGNQPQHF.

A few counts support this clonotype. This chain connects TRBV7-8 to TRBJ2-5; D possibly matches TRBD1 or TRBD2 (5 bases each). The last part of the DNA fits TRBJ2-1 better; the J call may be wrong. Per germline, CDR1 SGHVS and CDR2 FQNEAQ. The CDR3 contains 14 residues. CDR3 coding DNA: TGTGCCAGCAGAATAAGGACTGGGGGCAATGAGCAGTTCTTC. Protein: CASRIRTGGNEQFF.

This CDR3 reads CSARGFVAGEETQYF. The CDR3 DNA sequence: TGCAGTGCTAGAGGTTTCGTGGCAGGCGAAGAGACCCAGTACTTC. The chain couples TRBV20-1 to TRBJ2-5; no firm D call. The CDR3 length is 15 residues. V lost 1 base and J lost 3, with 15 bases in between. Germline V gene lookup returns CDR1 DFQATT and CDR2 SNEGSKA (reference sequence).

This clonotype has more than one count but fewer than ten. This sequence joins TRBV28 and TRBJ1-3; D gene uncertain. The CDR3 contains 12 residues. Germline V gene sequence: CDR1 MDHEN, CDR2 SYDVKM. V lost 3 bases and J lost 9, with 9 bases in between. This CDR3 reads CASSFGEGTIYF. DNA of the CDR3: TGTGCCAGCAGTTTCGGCGAGGGCACCATATATTTT.

V is TRBV6-1 and J is TRBJ2-5; D possibly matches TRBD1 or TRBD2 (5 bases each). Trimming took 8 bases from V and 5 from J, leaving 15 bases between them. The CDR3 is 13 amino acids. CDR1 and CDR2 (germline): MNHNS, SASEGT. CDR3 sequence reads: CASVRGSEETQYF. The CDR3 DNA is TGTGCCAGCGTGAGGGGTAGTGAGGAGACCCAGTACTTC.

The chain is built from TRBV2 and TRBJ2-4; D not resolved. Germline assignment: CDR1 SNHLY and CDR2 FYNNEI. There are 13 residues in the CDR3. V dropped 6 bases and J dropped 0 bases, with 6 bases sitting between them. This CDR3 is CASRGIAKNIQYF. CDR3 sequence (DNA): TGTGCCAGCAGGGGAATAGCCAAAAACATTCAGTACTTC.

CDR3 nucleotides: TGTGCCAGCATGGACAGCCTTAATGAAAAACTGTTTTTT. It specifies CASMDSLNEKLFF. The chain couples TRBV28 to TRBJ1-4, with a possible D match to TRBD1 (6 bases). V was clipped by 7 bases and J by 4 bases, with 10 bases between them. The germline CDR1 and CDR2 sequences are MDHEN and SYDVKM. The CDR3 covers 13 residues. Supplemented by reference TRBV28 and TRBJ1-4, the full variable domain reads DVKVTQSSRYLVKRTGEKVFLECVQDMDHENMFWYRQDPGLGLRLIYFSYDVKMKEKGDIPEGYSVSREKKERFSLILESASTNQTSMYLCASMDSLNEKLFFGSGTQLSVL.

A note on this clonotype: One end of the junction fails to match germline, which may point to a read error. The rearrangement links TRBV3-1 to TRBJ2-2; weak D call: TRBD2 (5 bases). The CDR3 runs 14 residues. Germline CDR1 LGHDT, CDR2 YNNKEL (reference sequence). CDR3 loop: CASNQEGFTGELFF. The DNA for the CDR3 is TGTGCCAGCAACCAAGAGGGATTCACCGGGGAGCTGTTTTTT.